This is a list of T cell receptor beta chains from one sample in a study of cytotoxic CD8 clonotypes in ibrutinib-treated CLL. Assay used: immunoSEQ multiplex PCR; TCRdb lists only in-frame clones, some missing. The sample carries about 140,000 clones, 65% to 85% recorded once. This specimen was PBMCs, taken after 36 months of ibrutinib treatment. These TCRs come from a human donor with chronic lymphocytic leukemia. CDR3s include the opening cysteine and the closing phenylalanine or tryptophan. D genes are given only for firm matches. Size is omitted from some rows. Given values are once, few, many or a class for expanded clones.

-	-	TRBJ2-7	TRBV7-9	TGTGCCAGCAGCTCCTCCTCGGGGACTCCTACCTACGAGCAGTACTTC	CASSSSSGTPTYEQYF
TRBD1	-	TRBJ1-2	TRBV15	TGTGCCACGAGACAGGGGGCGAATCCCTATGGCTACACCTTC	CATRQGANPYGYTF
-	-	TRBJ2-7	TRBV27	TGTGCCAGCGGAGGGGGGAACGGCTACGAGCAGTACTTC	CASGGGNGYEQYF
-	-	TRBJ2-7	TRBV6-4	TGTGCCAGCAGACCCGACAGGGAGGACTACGAGCAGTACTTC	CASRPDREDYEQYF
-	-	TRBJ1-1	TRBV7-9	TGTGCCAGCTGTATTATCGGGTTGAACACTGAAGCTTTCTTT	CASCIIGLNTEAFF
-	-	TRBJ2-1	TRBV5-1	TGCGCCAGCAGGGCCGGGGACTCCTACAATGAGCAGTTCTTC	CASRAGDSYNEQFF
TRBD1	-	TRBJ1-2	TRBV29-1	TGCAGCGTGGGGGGGAGGACAGGCGCGTATGGCTACACCTTC	CSVGGRTGAYGYTF
-	few	TRBJ1-5	TRBV5-5	TGTGCCAGCAGCTTGGAGGAAGGGTTGGGTCAGCCCCAGCATTTT	CASSLEEGLGQPQHF
-	-	TRBJ2-5	TRBV14	TGTGCCAGCAGCCAAGTGGGACTGCAAGAGACCCAGTACTTC	CASSQVGLQETQYF
-	-	TRBJ1-2	TRBV18	TGTGCCAGCTCACCACCGGGAGGCGGCTATGGCTACACCTTC	CASSPPGGGYGYTF
-	-	TRBJ2-7	TRBV5-4	TGTGCCAGCAGCTTAGGGGGAAACTACGAGCAGTACTTC	CASSLGGNYEQYF
TRBD1	-	TRBJ1-5	TRBV10-3	TGTGCCATCAGTCTACACCGCGGGACAGGGGGCCAGGGCAATCAGCCCCAGCATTTT	CAISLHRGTGGQGNQPQHF
-	-	TRBJ1-6	TRBV2	TGTGCCAGCAGGCCGGCGACGGCGTATAATTCACCCCTCCACTTT	CASRPATAYNSPLHF
-	-	TRBJ2-7	TRBV15	TGTGCCACCAGCAGAGGGTACGAGCAGTACTTC	CATSRGYEQYF
TRBD1	-	TRBJ1-2	TRBV27	TGTGCCAGCACAAACCGTTTGGACAGGACATTGAACTATGGCTACACCTTC	CASTNRLDRTLNYGYTF
TRBD1	-	TRBJ2-5	TRBV5-3	TGTGCCAGAAGCGGGTCGGCCGGGACAGGGAGGGAAGAGACCCAGTACTTC	CARSGSAGTGREETQYF
-	-	TRBJ1-4	TRBV7-2	TGTGCCAGCAGCACGAGGGACCGACGAAAACTGTTTTTT	CASSTRDRRKLFF
-	-	TRBJ1-4	TRBV30	TGTGCCTGGGGACACACGAACCATGAAAAACTGTTTTTT	CAWGHTNHEKLFF
-	few	TRBJ1-5	TRBV2	TGTGCCAGCAGTGAGGTATGGGGAAATCAGCCCCAGCATTTT	CASSEVWGNQPQHF
-	-	TRBJ2-7	TRBV11-3	TGTGCCAGCAGCTTAGATCGGGACCCGGGCCACGAGCAGTACTTC	CASSLDRDPGHEQYF
TRBD1	-	TRBJ1-5	TRBV18	TGTGCCAGCTCACCAAGGACAGGGTGGCCCCAGCATTTT	CASSPRTGWPQHF
TRBD1	once	TRBJ1-2	TRBV6-1	TGTGCCAGCAGATCGACAGGGTCGGGCTATGGCTACACCTTC	CASRSTGSGYGYTF
TRBD2	-	TRBJ2-1	TRBV10-1	TGCGCCAGCAGCGGGGACTACTACAATGAGCAGTTCTTC	CASSGDYYNEQFF
TRBD2	-	TRBJ2-1	TRBV9	TGTGCCAGCAGCGTAAGGCTAGCGGGTGGGTACAATGAGCAGTTCTTC	CASSVRLAGGYNEQFF
-	-	TRBJ2-3	TRBV28	TGTGCCAGCAGTTTAGCGTGGGGAGCAGATACGCAGTATTTT	CASSLAWGADTQYF
TRBD1	-	TRBJ1-1	TRBV6-5	TGTGCCAGCAGTTTGGTGGACAGGGGGAACACTGAAGCTTTCTTT	CASSLVDRGNTEAFF
-	few	TRBJ2-2	TRBV4-2	TGTGCCAGCAGCCAGGGGGTATTAACAGGAGGCACCGGGGAGCTGTTTTTT	CASSQGVLTGGTGELFF
TRBD2	-	TRBJ2-5	TRBV27	TGTGCCAGCAGTTTCTCGGGGGGGCCCCTTCTTGGTAGACAAGAGACCCAGTACTTC	CASSFSGGPLLGRQETQYF
-	-	TRBJ2-1	TRBV2	TGTGCCAGCAGTGAACTCAGCGGGTCTCACAATGAGCAGTTCTTC	CASSELSGSHNEQFF
-	-	TRBJ1-5	TRBV4-1	TGCGCCAGCAGCCAACCTACCCTCGGGGGAAGGAGGACGCCCCAGCATTTT	CASSQPTLGGRRTPQHF
-	-	TRBJ2-1	TRBV13	TGTGCCAGCAGCCCCTTACACGGCGATGAGCAGTTCTTC	CASSPLHGDEQFF
TRBD1	once	TRBJ1-1	TRBV28	TGTGCCAGCAGCTTGACAGGGGTAAATACTGAAGCTTTCTTT	CASSLTGVNTEAFF
-	-	TRBJ1-2	TRBV29-1	TGCAGCGTTGGGTTCCCGGGACCCAGCCAGGGCTACACCTTC	CSVGFPGPSQGYTF
TRBD1	-	TRBJ2-2	TRBV30	TGTGCCTGGAGTTTTGGGACAGGGGCCGGGGAGCTGTTTTTT	CAWSFGTGAGELFF
-	once	TRBJ1-4	TRBV29-1	TGCAGCGTTGACTCCATTGGAGGGGGATCTAATGAAAAACTGTTTTTT	CSVDSIGGGSNEKLFF
TRBD1	-	TRBJ1-1	TRBV4-1	TGCGCCAGCAGCCAAGTTTTTGGTGACAGGGTACACGCTTTCTTT	CASSQVFGDRVHAFF
-	-	TRBJ1-1	TRBV18	TGTGCCAGCTCACCATTTGGCACGCAGAACACTGAAGCTTTCTTT	CASSPFGTQNTEAFF
TRBD1	-	TRBJ2-7	TRBV28	TGTGCGGCCAGCAATTCTCAGGGGGTCTACGAGCAGTACTTC	CAASNSQGVYEQYF
-	-	TRBJ1-3	TRBV28	TGTGCCAGCAGTTTAAGGTTCTCTGGAAACACCATATATTTT	CASSLRFSGNTIYF
TRBD1	-	TRBJ1-2	TRBV18	TGTGCCAGCTCACGAGGGACAGTTACTAACTATGGCTACACCTTC	CASSRGTVTNYGYTF
-	-	TRBJ2-2	TRBV5-1	TGCGCCAGCAGCCGCACCAGGGCTGACACCGGGGAGCTGTTTTTT	CASSRTRADTGELFF
TRBD1	-	TRBJ1-5	TRBV28	TGTGCCAGCAGGGAAACAGGGGGAGGTCAGCCCCAGCATTTT	CASRETGGGQPQHF
-	-	TRBJ2-7	TRBV10-1	TGCGCCAGCAGTGAGTCGACAGGCTTAGGGCTTCAGTACTTC	CASSESTGLGLQYF
TRBD1	-	TRBJ1-4	TRBV5-8	TGTGCCAGCAGCCTGGGACAGATTTCAACTAATGAAAAACTGTTTTTT	CASSLGQISTNEKLFF
-	-	TRBJ1-1	TRBV5-1	TGCACGACCTCAAAGGAGCCGAACACTGAAGCTTTCTTT	CTTSKEPNTEAFF
-	-	TRBJ2-3	TRBV4-1	TGCGCCAGCAGCCAAGGACGAGGTGGGGATACGCAGTATTTT	CASSQGRGGDTQYF
TRBD1	-	TRBJ1-2	TRBV6-5	TGTGCCAGTCGACAGGGGAGGGCGGGCTACACCTTC	CASRQGRAGYTF
TRBD1	-	TRBJ1-2	TRBV18	TGTGCCAGCTCACGACAGGGCGCGGACGGCTACACCTTC	CASSRQGADGYTF
-	-	TRBJ2-1	TRBV5-1	TGCGCCAGCAGCTTGGTAACCGGGACCTACAATGAGCAGTTCTTC	CASSLVTGTYNEQFF
-	-	TRBJ1-5	TRBV30	TGTGCCTGGAGTTCTAGCGGACAGCCCCAGCATTTT	CAWSSSGQPQHF
TRBD1	-	TRBJ2-7	TRBV28	TGTGCCAGCAGTCCCAGGGACAGGCCCTACGAGCAGTACTTC	CASSPRDRPYEQYF
TRBD1	-	TRBJ2-7	TRBV27	TGTGCCAGCAGTCCGTGGGACAGGGCCTCCGGCGAGCAGTACTTC	CASSPWDRASGEQYF
TRBD1	-	TRBJ2-2	TRBV6-6	TGTGCCAGCAAACGACAGGGCGGGGAGCTGTTTTTT	CASKRQGGELFF